A selection of T cell receptor beta chains follows, all from one sample in a study of CD8 T cells in Susac syndrome. One entry per CDR3 protein, called by TCRdb with MiXCR from the immunoSEQ multiplex PCR reads. Counted here are 110,000 or so distinct CDR3 sequences, less than 95% occurring once; the ten biggest clones make up 0.095% to 0.1%. Sequenced input: CD4+ T cells from PBMCs. The receptor source for this set is a human donor in good health. Both conserved end residues are part of each CDR3. D genes are given only for firm matches. Only part of the rows carry a size: once, few, many, or a class if the clone is expanded.

v_call	j_call	clone_size	d_call	cdr3_length	cdr3_nt	cdr3_aa
TRBV6-2/TRBV6-3	TRBJ1-5	NA	NA	14	TGTGCCAGCAGACCTATCCCAGTTAATCAGCCCCAGCATTTT	CASRPIPVNQPQHF
TRBV3-1	TRBJ2-7	few	NA	11	TGTGCCAGCAGCCTAAACTACGAGCAGTACTTC	CASSLNYEQYF
TRBV29-1	TRBJ2-5	NA	NA	13	TGCAGCGTGGGGGCTAGCGTTCAAGAGACCCAGTACTTC	CSVGASVQETQYF
TRBV14	TRBJ1-1	NA	NA	15	TGTGCCAGCAGCCAAGCGTGGGGCAGGAACACTGAAGCTTTCTTT	CASSQAWGRNTEAFF
TRBV5-1	TRBJ2-7	NA	TRBD1	14	TGCGCCAGCAGCGTGGGGGACAGGGCGTACGAGCAGTACTTC	CASSVGDRAYEQYF
TRBV27	TRBJ1-4	NA	NA	15	TGTGCCAGCGGGGCTTATGAAGCAACTAATGAAAAACTGTTTTTT	CASGAYEATNEKLFF
TRBV14	TRBJ2-3	few	NA	11	TGTGCCAGTAGTCAGGTAGATACGCAGTATTTT	CASSQVDTQYF
TRBV18	TRBJ2-3	NA	NA	15	TGTGCCAGCTCACTGCAGGGGTTTGAAAGGGATACGCAGTATTTT	CASSLQGFERDTQYF
TRBV4-3	TRBJ2-6	NA	TRBD2	19	TGCGCCAGCAGCCACCTGGGACTAGCGGGAGGGTCTGGGGCCAACGTCCTGACTTTC	CASSHLGLAGGSGANVLTF
TRBV3-1	TRBJ1-2	NA	NA	15	TGTGCCAGCAGCCAAGTGGGCCCAGGGTCGGGCGGCTACACCTTC	CASSQVGPGSGGYTF
TRBV7-9	TRBJ2-2	once	NA	16	TGTGCCAGCAGCACCTCGGGACACTCTGGCACCGGGGAGCTGTTTTTT	CASSTSGHSGTGELFF
TRBV3-1	TRBJ2-7	NA	NA	15	TGTGCCAGCAGCCAAGACGGGACTCCTGACTACGAGCAGTACTTC	CASSQDGTPDYEQYF
TRBV24-1	TRBJ2-7	NA	TRBD2	16	TGTGCCACCAGTGCACACGCGGGACTATCCTTTTACGAGCAGTACTTC	CATSAHAGLSFYEQYF
TRBV19	TRBJ2-2	NA	NA	13	TGTGCCAGTAAAAACAGGGACACCGGGGAGCTGTTTTTT	CASKNRDTGELFF